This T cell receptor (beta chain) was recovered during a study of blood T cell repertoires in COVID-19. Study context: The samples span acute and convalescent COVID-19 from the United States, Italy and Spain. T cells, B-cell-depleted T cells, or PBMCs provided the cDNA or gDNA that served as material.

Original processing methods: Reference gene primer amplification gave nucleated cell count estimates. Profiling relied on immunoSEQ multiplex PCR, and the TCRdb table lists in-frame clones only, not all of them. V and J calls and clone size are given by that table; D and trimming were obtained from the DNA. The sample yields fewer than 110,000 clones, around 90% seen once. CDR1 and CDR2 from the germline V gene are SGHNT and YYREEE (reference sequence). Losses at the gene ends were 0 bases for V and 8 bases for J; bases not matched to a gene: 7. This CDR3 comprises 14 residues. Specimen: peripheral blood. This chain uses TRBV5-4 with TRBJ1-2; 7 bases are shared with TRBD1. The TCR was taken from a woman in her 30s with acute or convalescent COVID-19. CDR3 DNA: TGTGCCAGCAGCTTGGCCTCTAGAGGGGGCGGCTACACCTTC. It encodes CASSLASRGGGYTF. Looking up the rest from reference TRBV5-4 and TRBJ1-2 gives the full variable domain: ETGVTQSPTHLIKTRGQQVTLRCSSQSGHNTVSWYQQALGQGPQFIFQYYREEENGRGNFPPRFSGLQFPNYSSELNVNALELDDSALYLCASSLASRGGGYTFGSGTRLTVV.